The following is a T cell receptor (beta chain) sequence with its context. Antigen: not known. This sample stems from a study of cytomegalovirus exposure and HLA in healthy donors. Findings of the study overall: As confirmed in vitro, a few CMV-associated chains were specific for CMV antigens. Analysis performed later found about 18,000 TCR beta sequences associated with HLA alleles at 0.05 false discovery rate. Segments of the TCR beta V type were, in most cases, productive about 87% or about 30% of the time in an earlier analysis.

Both 60 Vbeta primers and 13 Jbeta primers went into the PCR. Clones were sequenced by immunoSEQ multiplex PCR, and TCRdb holds only the in-frame ones, with some missing. The sample holds fewer than 200,000 clones; approximately 72% are singletons and the top ten take around 2.5%. The ends were cut back, 5 bases at V and 7 bases at J, with 12 bases in the middle. The length of the CDR3 is 13 residues. Germline-derived CDR1 and CDR2 are SGHNT and YENEEA. The chain joins TRBV11-3 to TRBJ2-1, with D maybe TRBD2 (6 bases). The clonotype comes from a female donor in good health and CMV-seronegative. The material sequenced was PBMCs. The CDR3 DNA is TGTGCCAGCAGCATCGGGACTCGAAATGAGCAGTTCTTC. It codes for CASSIGTRNEQFF.